Following are 21 T cell receptor beta chains from one sample sequenced in a study of blood T cell repertoires in COVID-19. Here immunoSEQ multiplex PCR was the method, and the copy in TCRdb shows in-frame clones only, minus some. The table lists about 490,000 clones, approximately 85% of them singletons. Sequenced input: peripheral blood. The receptors stem from a human donor in a cohort sampled during active COVID-19.

The gene calls are TRBV27 and TRBJ2-5, with TRBD2 as a possible D gene (6 bases). The V gene lost 8 bases and the J gene lost 5 bases, with 18 bases spanning the gap. Germline-derived CDR1 and CDR2 are MNHEY and SMNVEV (reference sequence). CDR3 length: 14 amino acids. As DNA, the CDR3 is TGTGCCAGCGCCCGGACGGTGGGACTGGAGACCCAGTACTTC. Translated: CASARTVGLETQYF.

The J gene is TRBJ1-2, the V gene TRBV12-3 or TRBV12-4; D not resolved. Trimming stripped 6 bases from V and 8 bases from J, with 16 bases between. The CDR3 has 13 amino acids. The chain's CDR3 is CASSPWASAGYTF. The DNA for the CDR3 is TGTGCCAGCAGCCCTTGGGCCTCCGCGGGCTACACCTTC.

V gene TRBV5-8 combines with J gene TRBJ1-4; 7 nucleotides agree with TRBD1. The J segment lost 0 bases and the V segment lost 0 bases, leaving 5 bases of the junction unmatched. CDR3 length: 17 residues. The germline V gene has CDR1 SGHTS and CDR2 YDEGEE. The CDR3 loop is CASSLDRGLATNEKLFF. CDR3 DNA sequence: TGTGCCAGCAGCTTGGACAGGGGTCTTGCAACTAATGAAAAACTGTTTTTT.

This clone was detected only once. This sequence joins TRBV4-3 and TRBJ2-1, with D possibly TRBD1 on 7 matching bases. The CDR3 runs 15 residues. Between the trimmed V and J ends, which lost 0 bases and 6 bases, there was a span of 12 bases. The germline gives CDR1 LGHNA, CDR2 YSLEER. The CDR3 DNA sequence: TGCGCCAGCAGCCAAGAAGGAGGGGGCCTCAATGAGCAGTTCTTC. Its protein product is CASSQEGGGLNEQFF.

The gene calls are TRBV10-2 and TRBJ2-7; D is perhaps TRBD1 (5 bases). Germline loops: CDR1 WSHSY, CDR2 SAAADI. Trimming left V 6 bases short and J 3 bases short, with 12 bases between. The CDR3 sequence is 13 residues long. CDR3: CASRPDSIYEQYF. CDR3 bases: TGCGCCAGCAGACCCGACAGCATCTACGAGCAGTACTTC.

The chain joins TRBV28 to TRBJ2-3; 10 bases line up with TRBD1. This CDR3 is built from 17 residues. Germline CDR1 and CDR2: MDHEN and SYDVKM. The ends lost 5 bases at V and 5 bases at J; junction bases unmatched: 13. DNA of the CDR3: TGTGCCAGCAGTCCCCAATGGGACAGGGGACGGGGAGATACGCAGTATTTT. Translated: CASSPQWDRGRGDTQYF.

The chain carries TRBV5-1 and TRBJ2-5, with 7 positions matching TRBD1. The CDR3 spans 14 residues. After removal of 2 bases from V and 0 bases from J, the junction contained 1 base not matched to a gene. Germline CDR1 reads SGHRS; CDR2 reads YFSETQ. The CDR3 DNA reads TGCGCCAGCAGCTTTCAGGGGGACCAAGAGACCCAGTACTTC. Translating gives CASSFQGDQETQYF. Filled out from reference TRBV5-1 and TRBJ2-5, the complete variable domain reads KAGVTQTPRYLIKTRGQQVTLSCSPISGHRSVSWYQQTPGQGLQFLFEYFSETQRNKGNFPGRFSGRQFSNSRSEMNVSTLELGDSALYLCASSFQGDQETQYFGPGTRLLVL.

The chain combines TRBV18 with TRBJ2-7; D gene ambiguous. Germline V gene data show CDR1 as KGHSH and CDR2 as LQKENI. This CDR3 has 14 residues. Trimming shortened V by 5 bases and J by 0 bases, and 11 bases separated the two germline ends. The CDR3 DNA reads TGTGCCAGCTCATCCTTGATCAGCTCCTACGAGCAGTACTTC. This encodes CASSSLISSYEQYF.

J is TRBJ2-1 and V is TRBV27; a weak D match, TRBD1 (6 bases). The CDR3 loop spans 14 amino acids. CDR1 and CDR2 from the germline V gene are MNHEY and SMNVEV (reference sequence). The V gene lost 3 bases and the J gene lost 6 bases, with 12 bases spanning the gap. The CDR3 sequence is CASSFSGTRNEQFF. The CDR3 bases are TGTGCCAGCAGTTTCTCCGGGACACGCAATGAGCAGTTCTTC.

The rearrangement uses TRBV28 and TRBJ1-1; 8 nucleotides agree with TRBD1. V lost 7 bases, J lost 4 bases, and 8 bases stayed unmatched. The CDR3 consists of 14 residues. Per the germline V gene, CDR1 is MDHEN and CDR2 is SYDVKM. This chain's CDR3 is CASTEHTGGTEAFF. Here the CDR3 DNA reads TGTGCCAGCACAGAACACACAGGGGGCACTGAAGCTTTCTTT.

The chain carries TRBV18 and TRBJ2-6; D ambiguous. This CDR3 is built from 17 residues. The V gene lost 3 bases and the J gene lost 0 bases, with 12 bases spanning the gap. Germline lookup yields CDR1 KGHSH and CDR2 LQKENI. CDR3 DNA sequence: TGTGCCAGCTCACCTCTATTCGACAACTCTGGGGCCAACGTCCTGACTTTC. Translation gives CASSPLFDNSGANVLTF.

To note about this clone: The sample carries other DNA sequences with the same CDR3. The V gene is TRBV5-1, the J gene TRBJ2-2; possible D gene TRBD1, 6 bases. Trimming pared 0 bases from V and 1 base from J, leaving 7 bases between. This CDR3 contains 15 residues. Germline-derived CDR1 and CDR2 are SGHRS and YFSETQ. This CDR3 is CASSLDRVNTGELFF. The CDR3 region has the DNA TGCGCCAGCAGCTTGGACAGGGTGAACACCGGGGAGCTGTTTTTT.

The V call is TRBV19, the J call TRBJ2-7, with D unclear. From germline, CDR1 is LNHDA and CDR2 SQIVND (reference sequence). V lost 1 base and J lost 2, with 12 bases in between. CDR3 length: 15 residues. For the CDR3, the DNA is TGTGCCAGTAGTATAGGGCAGGCGAGTGCCTACGAGCAGTACTTC. Residues: CASSIGQASAYEQYF. The variable domain in full, completed from reference TRBV19 and TRBJ2-7, reads DGGITQSPKYLFRKEGQNVTLSCEQNLNHDAMYWYRQDPGQGLRLIYYSQIVNDFQKGDIAEGYSVSREKKESFPLTVTSAQKNPTAFYLCASSIGQASAYEQYFGPGTRLTVT.

The chain employs TRBV15 and TRBJ1-1; 7 bases match TRBD1. J gave up 7 bases and V 2 bases, and 1 base lay outside the gene matches. The CDR3 is made up of 12 amino acids. Germline CDR1 is LNHNV and CDR2 is YYDKDF (reference sequence). In nucleotides, the CDR3 is TGTGCCACCAGCAGAACAGGGGTTGAAGCTTTCTTT. Residues: CATSRTGVEAFF.

The sample holds one count of this clone. The chain couples TRBV19 to TRBJ1-2, with D possibly TRBD1 on 5 matching bases. Germline values: CDR1 LNHDA, CDR2 SQIVND (reference sequence). Trimming cost V 6 bases and J 6 bases, with 17 bases left between them. CDR3 length: 14 amino acids. CDR3 DNA: TGTGCCAGTAGATCCGGGAGGTGGGGCGATGGCTACACCTTC. This translates into CASRSGRWGDGYTF.

The chain is built from TRBV7-2 and TRBJ2-1; 11 nucleotides align to TRBD2. The CDR3 loop spans 15 amino acids. Germline loops: CDR1 SGHTA, CDR2 FQGNSA. The V and J ends lost 5 bases and 5 bases, in that order; junction bases with no gene match: 5. Here the CDR3 reads CASSQGLAVNNEQFF. The CDR3 bases are TGTGCCAGCAGCCAGGGACTAGCGGTTAACAATGAGCAGTTCTTC.

The rearrangement uses TRBV10-3 and TRBJ2-1; D possibly corresponds to TRBD2 (6 bases). Trimming took off 3 bases at V and 8 bases at J, with 17 bases between the two ends. CDR1 and CDR2 (germline): ENHRY, SYGVKD. This CDR3 comprises 15 residues. As DNA, the CDR3 is TGTGCCATCAGTGAACCCGGGACTCAAAGCCATGAGCAGTTCTTC. Translating it yields CAISEPGTQSHEQFF.

The chain recombines TRBV5-1 with TRBJ2-5; D gene unclear. Deletions cut 4 bases from V and 1 base from J, with 14 bases between. Germline CDR1 and CDR2: SGHRS and YFSETQ. The CDR3 length is 15 residues. The CDR3 protein is CASSQATGTQETQYF. The CDR3 region has the DNA TGCGCCAGCAGCCAGGCCACTGGAACCCAAGAGACCCAGTACTTC.

The chain links TRBV2 to TRBJ2-7; D not certain. The CDR3 loop spans 12 amino acids. Trimming shortened V by 10 bases and J by 2 bases, and 12 bases separated the two germline ends. Germline values: CDR1 SNHLY, CDR2 FYNNEI. The CDR3 DNA reads TGTGCCACCCTTACTGTACCCTACGAGCAGTACTTC. Its translation is CATLTVPYEQYF.

V gene TRBV6-1 combines with J gene TRBJ1-1, with D unclear. The CDR3 consists of 15 residues. Trimming pared 2 bases from V and 3 bases from J, leaving 13 bases between. Germline V gene sequence: CDR1 MNHNS, CDR2 SASEGT. DNA of the CDR3: TGTGCCAGCAGTGAATTATCCCCACAGTACACTGAAGCTTTCTTT. Its protein is CASSELSPQYTEAFF.

The V gene is TRBV5-1, the J gene TRBJ1-2; TRBD1 might be the D (6 bases). V was clipped by 3 bases and J by 4 bases, with 19 bases between them. Germline CDR1 and CDR2: SGHRS and YFSETQ. The CDR3 loop spans 16 amino acids. CDR3 coding DNA: TGCGCCAGCAGCTATGGAACGAGGAGGACAGTCTATGGCTACACCTTC. Translation: CASSYGTRRTVYGYTF.